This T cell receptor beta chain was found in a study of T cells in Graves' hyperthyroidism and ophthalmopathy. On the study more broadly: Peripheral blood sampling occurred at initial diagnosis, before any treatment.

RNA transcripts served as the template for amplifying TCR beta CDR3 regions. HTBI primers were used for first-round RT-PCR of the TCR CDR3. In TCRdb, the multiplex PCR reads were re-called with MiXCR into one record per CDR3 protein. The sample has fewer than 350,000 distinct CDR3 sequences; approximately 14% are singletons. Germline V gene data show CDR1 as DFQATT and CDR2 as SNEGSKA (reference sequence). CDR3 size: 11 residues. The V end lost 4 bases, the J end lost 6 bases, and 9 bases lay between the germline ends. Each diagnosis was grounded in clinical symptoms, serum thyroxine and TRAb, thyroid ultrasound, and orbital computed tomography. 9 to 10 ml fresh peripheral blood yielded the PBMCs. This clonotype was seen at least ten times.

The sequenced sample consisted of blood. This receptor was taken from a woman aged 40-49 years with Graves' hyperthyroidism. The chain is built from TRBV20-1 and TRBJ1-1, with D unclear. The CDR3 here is CSAKYFAEAFF. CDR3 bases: TGCAGTGCTAAGTATTTCGCTGAAGCTTTCTTT.